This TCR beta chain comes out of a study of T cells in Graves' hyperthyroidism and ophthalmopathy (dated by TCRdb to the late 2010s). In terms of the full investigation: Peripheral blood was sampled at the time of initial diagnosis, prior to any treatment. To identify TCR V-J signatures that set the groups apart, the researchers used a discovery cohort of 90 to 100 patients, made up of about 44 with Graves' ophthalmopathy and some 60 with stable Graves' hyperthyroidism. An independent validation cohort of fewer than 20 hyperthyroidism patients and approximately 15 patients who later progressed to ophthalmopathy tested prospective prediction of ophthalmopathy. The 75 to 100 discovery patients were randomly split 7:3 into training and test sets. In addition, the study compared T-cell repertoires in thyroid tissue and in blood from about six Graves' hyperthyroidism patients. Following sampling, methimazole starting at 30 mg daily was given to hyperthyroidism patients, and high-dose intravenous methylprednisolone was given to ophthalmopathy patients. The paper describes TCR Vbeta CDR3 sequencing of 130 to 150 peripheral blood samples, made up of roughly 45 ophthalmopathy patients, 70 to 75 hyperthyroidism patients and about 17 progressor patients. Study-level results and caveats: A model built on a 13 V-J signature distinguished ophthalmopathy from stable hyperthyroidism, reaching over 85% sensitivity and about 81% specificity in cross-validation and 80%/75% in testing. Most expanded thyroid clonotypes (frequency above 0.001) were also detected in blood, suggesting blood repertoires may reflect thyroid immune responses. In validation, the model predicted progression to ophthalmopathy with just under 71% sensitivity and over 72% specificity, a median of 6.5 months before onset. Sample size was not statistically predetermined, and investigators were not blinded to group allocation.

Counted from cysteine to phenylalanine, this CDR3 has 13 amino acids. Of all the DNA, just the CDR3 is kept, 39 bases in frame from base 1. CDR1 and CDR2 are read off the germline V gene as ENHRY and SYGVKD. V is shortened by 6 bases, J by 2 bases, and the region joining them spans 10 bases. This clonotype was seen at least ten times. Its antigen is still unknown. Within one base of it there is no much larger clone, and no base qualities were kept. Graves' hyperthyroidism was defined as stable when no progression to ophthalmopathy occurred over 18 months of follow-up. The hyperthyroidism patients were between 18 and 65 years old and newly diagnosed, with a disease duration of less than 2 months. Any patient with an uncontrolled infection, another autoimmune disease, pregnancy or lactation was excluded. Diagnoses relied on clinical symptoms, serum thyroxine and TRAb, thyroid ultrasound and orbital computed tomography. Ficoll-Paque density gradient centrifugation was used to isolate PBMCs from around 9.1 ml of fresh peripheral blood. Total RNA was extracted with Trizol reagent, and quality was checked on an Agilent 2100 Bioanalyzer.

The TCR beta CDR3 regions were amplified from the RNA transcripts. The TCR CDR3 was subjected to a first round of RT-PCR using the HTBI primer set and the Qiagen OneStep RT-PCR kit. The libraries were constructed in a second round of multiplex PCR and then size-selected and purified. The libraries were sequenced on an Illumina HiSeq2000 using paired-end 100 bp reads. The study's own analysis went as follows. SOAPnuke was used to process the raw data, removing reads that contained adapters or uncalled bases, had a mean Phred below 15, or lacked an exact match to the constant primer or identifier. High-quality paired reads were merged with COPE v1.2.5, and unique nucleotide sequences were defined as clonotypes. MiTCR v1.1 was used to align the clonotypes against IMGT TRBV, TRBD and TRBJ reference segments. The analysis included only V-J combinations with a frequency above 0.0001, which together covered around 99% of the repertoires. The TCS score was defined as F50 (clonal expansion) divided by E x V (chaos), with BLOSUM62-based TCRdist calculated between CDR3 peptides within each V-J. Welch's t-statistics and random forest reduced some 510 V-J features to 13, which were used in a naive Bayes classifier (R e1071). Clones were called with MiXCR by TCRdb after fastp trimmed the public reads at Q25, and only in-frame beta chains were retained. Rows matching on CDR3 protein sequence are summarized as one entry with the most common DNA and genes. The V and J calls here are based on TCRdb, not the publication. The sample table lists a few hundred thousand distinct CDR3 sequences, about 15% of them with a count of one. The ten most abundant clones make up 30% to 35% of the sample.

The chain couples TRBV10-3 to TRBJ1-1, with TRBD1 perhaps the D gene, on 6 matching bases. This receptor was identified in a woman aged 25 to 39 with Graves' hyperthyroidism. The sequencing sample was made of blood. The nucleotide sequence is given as TGTGCCATCAGGCAGGGGCCCAACACTGAAGCTTTCTTT. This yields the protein CAIRQGPNTEAFF.